This T cell receptor (beta chain) was sequenced for a study of cytomegalovirus exposure and HLA in healthy donors. A word on this clone: Antigen: not known.

Study conclusions and caveats: Most sequenced TCRs were rare (though some public TCRs occurred in many donors).

Primers included in the PCR were 60 Vbeta and 13 Jbeta primers. Sequenced by immunoSEQ multiplex PCR; TCRdb stores in-frame clones only, minus some. The sample shows approximately 87,000 clones, about 83% of them seen only once. Germline lookup yields CDR1 MNHEY and CDR2 SMNVEV (reference sequence). The CDR3 is 16 residues long. The J segment lost 5 bases and the V segment lost 6 bases, leaving 10 bases of the junction unmatched. The sequence was obtained from a woman between 18 and 29 years old in good health and CMV-seropositive. The specimen was PBMCs. The chain uses TRBV27 and TRBJ2-3, with TRBD2 matching over 11 bases. The CDR3 bases are TGTGCCAGCAGCCTCGTCCTAGCGGGGGGTGGAGATACGCAGTATTTT. It yields the protein CASSLVLAGGGDTQYF.